These 15 T cell receptor beta chains share one sample of origin, sequenced in a study of tissue T cells after allogeneic stem cell transplantation. Generated by immunoSEQ multiplex PCR, the TCRdb table keeps only in-frame clones and is missing some. This table holds some 700 clones, 45% to 55% found once. Sequenced here: duodenal tissue, sampled at autopsy. These TCRs come from a female patient aged 40 to 69 with steroid-refractory graft-versus-host disease after an allogeneic stem cell transplant. Among the T cells, some may be from the graft donor.

This clone was detected only a few times. The chain combines TRBV9 with TRBJ2-7; no clear D. Trimming removed 0 bases at V and 6 bases at J, with 10 bases between. The CDR3 has 13 amino acids. CDR1 SGDLS and CDR2 YYNGEE come from the germline V gene. CDR3 coding DNA: TGTGCCAGCAGCGTAGACGTCGTTGCCGAGCAGTACTTC. Translated: CASSVDVVAEQYF. The full variable domain, in which reference TRBV9 and TRBJ2-7 provide the parts outside the CDR3, is DSGVTQTPKHLITATGQRVTLRCSPRSGDLSVYWYQQSLDQGLQFLIQYYNGEERAKGNILERFSAQQFPDLHSELNLSSLELGDSALYFCASSVDVVAEQYFGPGTRLTVT.

This clone appeared a few times. The chain carries TRBV10-3 and TRBJ2-1, with TRBD2 matching 8 bases. The CDR3 runs to 14 residues. Germline values: CDR1 ENHRY, CDR2 SYGVKD. The V gene end was trimmed by 4 bases and the J gene end by 3 bases; junction bases not matched to a gene: 2. The CDR3 DNA sequence: TGTGCCATCAGTGGGCGGGGGGTCTACAATGAGCAGTTCTTC. It specifies CAISGRGVYNEQFF.

The rearrangement links TRBV7-9 to TRBJ1-6; 8 bases match TRBD1. Trimming removed 6 bases from V and 7 bases from J; junction bases left unmatched: 5. Germline-derived CDR1 and CDR2 are SEHNR and FQNEAQ (reference sequence). CDR3 length equals 14 residues. The CDR3 coding sequence is TGTGCCAGCAGGTCCAGGGGGCGGAATTCACCCCTCCACTTT. The encoded protein is CASRSRGRNSPLHF.

Comments on this clone: The sample contains more than one DNA sequence encoding this CDR3. The genes are TRBV7-2 and TRBJ2-3; the D gene could be TRBD1 or TRBD2 (5 bases each). The CDR3 is 15 residues long. V was clipped by 2 bases and J by 10 bases, with 19 bases between them. Germline V lookup: CDR1 SGHTA, CDR2 FQGNSA. CDR3 in amino acids: CASSLFGTSFLSQYF. CDR3 nucleotides: TGTGCCAGCAGCTTATTCGGGACCTCGTTTCTGTCGCAGTATTTT.

The chain recombines TRBV16 with TRBJ2-7; the match to TRBD2 covers 9 bases. V lost 4 bases, J lost 4 bases, and 5 bases stayed unmatched. Germline values: CDR1 KGHSY, CDR2 FQNENV. The CDR3 is 14 amino acids. CDR3 DNA: TGTGCCAGCAGCCGTAGCGGGGGTTCGTACGAGCAGTACTTC. Encoded protein: CASSRSGGSYEQYF.

This chain links TRBV7-7 with TRBJ1-5, with D unclear. The CDR3 covers 13 residues. Germline-derived CDR1 and CDR2 are SSHAT and FNYEAQ (reference sequence). V shed 1 base and J shed 6 bases, with 7 bases lying between them. DNA for the CDR3: TGTGCCAGCAGCTTAGGGTGGGGTCAGCCCCAGCATTTT. Translated, it gives CASSLGWGQPQHF.

This clone was observed a handful of times. The CDR3 loop is CASSQGRSYEAFF. For the CDR3, the DNA is TGCGCCAGCAGCCAAGGCCGGTCCTACGAGGCTTTCTTT. This rearrangement joins TRBV4-1 to TRBJ1-1; D gene uncertain. Germline CDR1 and CDR2: MGHRA and YSYEKL. This CDR3 contains 13 residues. Trimming stripped 1 base from V and 11 bases from J, with 14 bases between.

This clone was picked up a small number of times. This rearrangement joins TRBV25-1 to TRBJ2-3; D remains unclear. CDR3 length equals 12 residues. V was trimmed by 3 bases and J by 6 bases, leaving 7 bases between them. Per germline, CDR1 MGHDK and CDR2 SYGVNS. As DNA, the CDR3 is TGTGCCAGCAGTGACCTCAAGGATACGCAGTATTTT. Translated: CASSDLKDTQYF.

The V and J genes are TRBV18 and TRBJ1-2; tentative D call: TRBD1 (5 bases). The CDR3 is 17 amino acids. Germline values: CDR1 KGHSH, CDR2 LQKENI. The germline V and J ends were trimmed by 5 bases and 1 base, with 20 bases remaining between them. As DNA, the CDR3 is TGTGCCAGCTCAGAGCTACGGGGCGTCGGCTTTAACTATGGCTACACCTTC. Its protein product is CASSELRGVGFNYGYTF. The full variable domain, with the rest looked up from reference TRBV18 and TRBJ1-2, is NAGVMQNPRHLVRRRGQEARLRCSPMKGHSHVYWYRQLPEEGLKFMVYLQKENIIDESGMPKERFSAEFPKEGPSILRIQQVVRGDSAAYFCASSELRGVGFNYGYTFGSGTRLTVV.

This clone rates as hyperexpanded. This sequence joins TRBV6-2 or TRBV6-3 and TRBJ1-5; 8 bases are shared with TRBD1. This CDR3 contains 14 residues. Trimming took 3 bases from V and 6 from J; bases not matched to a gene: 4. Germline assignment: CDR1 MNHEY and CDR2 SVGEGT. CDR3 loop: CASSYRTGFQPQHF. CDR3 nucleotides: TGTGCCAGCAGTTATAGGACAGGGTTTCAGCCCCAGCATTTT.

Details on this clone: This is likely a read error, given that the CDR3 carries no conserved phenylalanine or tryptophan at its end. The chain employs TRBV14 and TRBJ1-2; D unclear. Germline V gene data show CDR1 as SGHDN and CDR2 as FVKESK. CDR3 length: 13 amino acids. The germline V and J ends were trimmed by 3 bases and 7 bases, with 12 bases remaining between them. The CDR3 loop reads CASSHIASVGYTS. CDR3 bases: TGTGCCAGCAGCCACATTGCCAGCGTTGGCTACACCTCC.

This clone occurred a few times. The V gene is TRBV2, the J gene TRBJ2-7; D not resolved. V was trimmed by 7 bases and J by 2 bases, leaving 15 bases between them. The length of the CDR3 is 14 residues. The germline V gene encodes CDR1 SNHLY and CDR2 FYNNEI. The CDR3 region is CASIRALPPYEQYF. DNA of the CDR3: TGTGCCAGCATTCGGGCTCTACCGCCCTACGAGCAGTACTTC.

V usage is TRBV10-3 and J usage is TRBJ1-3, with 7 nucleotides matching TRBD1. Germline-derived CDR1 and CDR2 are ENHRY and SYGVKD. V was pared by 7 bases and J by 1 base, with 7 bases of the junction left unmatched. The CDR3 contains 15 residues. CDR3 DNA: TGTGCCATCAAGGGACAGCCGGAATCTGGAAACACCATATATTTT. Translation gives CAIKGQPESGNTIYF.

This clone was picked up a small number of times. The V gene is TRBV5-5, the J gene TRBJ1-2; 8 positions agree with TRBD1. The CDR3 totals 15 residues. J gave up 1 base and V 4 bases, and 6 bases lay outside the gene matches. Germline CDR1 SGHKS, CDR2 YYEKEE (reference sequence). DNA for the CDR3: TGTGCCAGCAGCCACCAACAGGGGGTTAACTATGGCTACACCTTC. Translated: CASSHQQGVNYGYTF. The entire variable domain, with the rest obtained from reference TRBV5-5 and TRBJ1-2, is as follows: DAGVTQSPTHLIKTRGQQVTLRCSPISGHKSVSWYQQVLGQGPQFIFQYYEKEERGRGNFPDRFSARQFPNYSSELNVNALLLGDSALYLCASSHQQGVNYGYTFGSGTRLTVV.

The chain has TRBV10-2 and TRBJ1-2, with D uncertain. Germline CDR1 reads WSHSY; CDR2 reads SAAADI. The CDR3 is made up of 13 amino acids. The V gene lost 7 bases and the J gene lost 9 bases, with 18 bases spanning the gap. CDR3 in amino acids: CASTPEVWMRYTF. The CDR3 DNA reads TGCGCCAGCACCCCTGAAGTGTGGATGCGCTACACCTTC.